The sample holds one count of the clone carrying this T cell receptor (beta chain). This record belongs to a study of blood T cell repertoires in COVID-19. Study-level information: PBMCs, B-cell-depleted T cells, or T cells were the source of the cDNA or gDNA that made up the material.

Original data processing: Amplification of reference gene primers provided the estimated nucleated cell counts. Sequencing used immunoSEQ multiplex PCR; TCRdb keeps in-frame clones, though not all of them. Clone size and the V and J calls come from that table; the DNA yielded D and trimming. The data show 200,000 to 250,000 clones, around nine tenths seen once. Germline V gene lookup returns CDR1 SGHVS and CDR2 FQNEAQ. V was clipped by 6 bases and J by 5 bases, with 17 bases between them. This CDR3 is built from 15 residues. Sequences were obtained from peripheral blood. The sequence was collected from a woman aged 40-49 years with acute or convalescent COVID-19. The V and J genes are TRBV7-8 and TRBJ2-1, with D perhaps TRBD2 (6 bases). The CDR3 loop reads CASRAVQGLHNEQFF. The CDR3 DNA sequence: TGTGCCAGCAGGGCAGTCCAGGGACTTCACAATGAGCAGTTCTTC.